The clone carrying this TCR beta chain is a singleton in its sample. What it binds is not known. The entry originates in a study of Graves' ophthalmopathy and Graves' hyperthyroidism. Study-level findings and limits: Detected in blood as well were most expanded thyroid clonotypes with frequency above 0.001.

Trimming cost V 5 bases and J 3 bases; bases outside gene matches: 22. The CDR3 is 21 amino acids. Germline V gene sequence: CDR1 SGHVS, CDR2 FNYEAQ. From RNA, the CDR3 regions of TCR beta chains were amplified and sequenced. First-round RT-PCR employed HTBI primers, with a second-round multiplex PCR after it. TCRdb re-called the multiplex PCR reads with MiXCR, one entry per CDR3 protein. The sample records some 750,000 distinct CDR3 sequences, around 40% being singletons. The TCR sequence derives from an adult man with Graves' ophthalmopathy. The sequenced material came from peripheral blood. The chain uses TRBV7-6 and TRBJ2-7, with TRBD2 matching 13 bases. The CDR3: CASSRNSPTSGRPADSYEQYF. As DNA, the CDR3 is TGTGCCAGCAGCCGAAACTCACCGACTAGCGGGAGGCCCGCGGACAGCTACGAGCAGTACTTC.